The text below deals with one TCR beta chain. No antigen is known for it. The entry originates in a study of T cell responses to AZD1222 COVID-19 vaccine. Points from the study as a whole: Increases in Spike-specific TCR breadth and depth were seen after two AZD1222 doses. A reported finding is that nearly half of spike-specific TCRs target unmutated variant regions. Mostly white British, mostly female donors; authors suggested clonal diversity may be underestimated.

With 2 bases clipped from V and 6 bases from J, the junction kept 5 bases outside the gene matches. The germline V gene has CDR1 SGHTA and CDR2 FQGTGA. The CDR3 has 16 residues. Produced via immunoSEQ multiplex PCR; TCRdb's table is partial and in-frame only. The table records about 76,000 clones, more than 75% of them present only once. The sequence was obtained from an adult in good health. V gene TRBV7-3 combines with J gene TRBJ2-1; TRBD2 matches at 12 bases. The material was peripheral blood, obtained on day 0 of MenACWY control vaccination. Here the CDR3 reads CASSLGGLAGSNEQFF. The CDR3 nucleotides are TGTGCCAGCAGCTTAGGGGGACTAGCGGGCTCCAATGAGCAGTTCTTC.